Listed below are T cell receptor beta chains from one sample, sequenced in a study of metastatic and nonmetastatic thyroid tumors. TCRdb ran MiXCR on the PCR reads. The sample lists about 40,000 clones, more than 9.5% seen once, with under 25% in the top ten. Sequencing used blood. These TCRs come from a female donor with papillary thyroid cancer or a benign thyroid nodule (not recorded which). Some clones in this sample may be carry-over from other donors' samples. Both conserved end residues are part of each CDR3. D genes are given only for firm matches. Clone size is not always given. Where it is, it says once, few, many or a class for expanded clones.

v_gene	abundance	d_gene	j_gene	CDR3aa	CDR3nt
TRBV28	many	-	TRBJ1-5	CASSPPQGSQPQHF	TGTGCCAGCAGCCCCCCTCAGGGATCCCAGCCCCAGCATTTT
TRBV10-3	many	TRBD2	TRBJ2-1	CATLGRAGRVESEQFF	TGTGCCACCCTCGGGAGGGCAGGCCGGGTAGAGAGTGAGCAGTTCTTC
TRBV20-1	many	TRBD2	TRBJ2-7	CSARDREAVYEQYF	TGCAGTGCTAGAGACCGGGAGGCGGTCTACGAGCAGTACTTC
TRBV5-1	many	TRBD1	TRBJ2-5	CASSQNPGTGLATQYF	TGCGCCAGCAGCCAAAATCCCGGGACAGGGTTGGCGACCCAGTACTTC
TRBV20-1	-	-	TRBJ2-1	CSARDDFGASLYNEQFF	TGCAGTGCTAGAGATGATTTTGGCGCTAGCCTCTACAATGAGCAGTTCTTC
TRBV6-1	many	TRBD2	TRBJ2-3	CASSPIGGRGTDTQYF	TGTGCCAGCAGCCCCATAGGCGGGAGAGGGACAGATACGCAGTATTTT
TRBV2	-	-	TRBJ2-1	CASSKGTSGAYNEQFF	TGTGCCAGCAGTAAAGGGACATCCGGGGCCTACAATGAGCAGTTCTTC
TRBV7-9	many	-	TRBJ2-7	CASSFGQYEQYF	TGTGCCAGCAGCTTTGGGCAGTACGAGCAGTACTTC
TRBV27	many	TRBD2	TRBJ2-3	CASSFSAGELTDTQYF	TGTGCCAGCAGTTTCTCAGCGGGAGAATTAACAGATACGCAGTATTTT
TRBV6-1	many	-	TRBJ1-5	CASSWGSNQPQHF	TGTGCCAGCTCATGGGGTAGCAATCAGCCCCAGCATTTT
TRBV20-1	many	-	TRBJ2-7	CSAVGGYEQYF	TGCAGTGCTGTCGGGGGCTACGAGCAGTACTTC
TRBV7-3	many	TRBD1	TRBJ2-1	CASSQTGGEQFF	TGTGCCAGCAGCCAAACAGGGGGTGAGCAGTTCTTC
TRBV6-9	few	-	TRBJ1-5	CASSYPDDRHNQLQHF	TGTGCCAGCAGTTATCCGGACGACAGGCATAATCAGCTCCAGCATTTT
TRBV27	-	TRBD1	TRBJ1-6	CASSSFRDRGHILGNSPLHF	TGTGCCAGCAGTTCTTTCCGGGACAGGGGGCATATACTAGGGAATTCACCCCTCCACTTT
TRBV27	many	-	TRBJ1-1	CASSSLGQKYEAFF	TGTGCCAGCAGTTCACTCGGACAGAAATATGAAGCTTTCTTT
TRBV11-2	many	-	TRBJ1-5	CASSLVGSTSNQPQHF	TGTGCCAGCAGCTTAGTAGGGTCAACTAGCAATCAGCCCCAGCATTTT
TRBV29-1	many	TRBD1	TRBJ2-5	CSVGWTGGYQETQYF	TGCAGCGTGGGATGGACAGGGGGTTACCAAGAGACCCAGTACTTC
TRBV2	many	TRBD1	TRBJ2-2	CASRGTGSELFF	TGTGCCAGCAGGGGGACAGGGTCGGAGCTGTTTTTT
TRBV7-9	few	TRBD2	TRBJ2-2	CATTTSFVTGELFF	TGTGCCACCACGACTAGCTTCGTCACCGGGGAGTTGTTTTTT
TRBV20-1	many	TRBD2	TRBJ2-2	CSARDRLAGETGELFF	TGCAGTGCTAGAGATCGACTAGCGGGAGAGACCGGGGAGCTGTTTTTT
TRBV29-1	few	-	TRBJ2-1	CSVGNHSGVNEQFF	TGCAGCGTGGGGAACCACAGTGGCGTAAATGAGCAGTTCTTC
TRBV2	once	TRBD2	TRBJ2-1	CASSDTGGWIRPSYNEQFF	TGTGCCAGCAGTGATACGGGAGGGTGGATCCGACCATCCTACAATGAGCAGTTCTTC
TRBV7-9	-	-	TRBJ2-7	CASSQWSGGAYEQYF	TGTGCCAGCAGCCAGTGGTCGGGTGGCGCCTACGAGCAGTACTTC
TRBV7-2	-	-	TRBJ1-5	CASSSRNRNNQPQHF	TGTGCCAGCAGCTCCAGGAACAGGAACAATCAGCCCCAGCATTTT
TRBV27	many	-	TRBJ1-6	CASSFRDQGRLHF	TGTGCCAGCAGTTTTAGGGACCAAGGCCGCCTCCACTTT
TRBV18	-	-	TRBJ2-2	CASSPQLGAGGTGELFF	TGTGCCAGCTCACCACAGCTGGGAGCAGGTGGCACCGGGGAGCTGTTTTTT
TRBV7-2	many	TRBD2	TRBJ2-7	CASSLRREATYEQYF	TGTGCCAGCAGCTTAAGACGGGAGGCGACCTACGAGCAGTACTTC
TRBV24-1	-	TRBD2	TRBJ2-3	CATSKASGGRDTQYF	TGTGCCACCAGTAAAGCTAGCGGGGGACGAGATACGCAGTATTTT
TRBV30	-	TRBD1	TRBJ2-7	CACSDRGLVYEQYF	TGTGCCTGTTCAGACAGGGGCCTAGTCTACGAGCAGTACTTC
TRBV29-1	many	TRBD1	TRBJ2-5	CSVERGQGGRETQYF	TGCAGCGTTGAAAGGGGACAGGGAGGGAGAGAGACCCAGTACTTC
TRBV6-5	-	TRBD1	TRBJ1-2	CASSYSRTGGNYGYTF	TGTGCCAGCAGTTACTCCCGGACAGGGGGTAACTATGGCTACACCTTC
TRBV4-2	many	-	TRBJ1-4	CASSQAGGRINEKLFF	TGTGCCAGCAGCCAAGCGGGGGGGCGCATCAATGAAAAACTGTTTTTT
TRBV27	many	TRBD1	TRBJ1-6	CASSDRAGNSPLHF	TGTGCCAGCAGCGACAGGGCGGGAAATTCACCCCTCCACTTT
TRBV11-1	many	TRBD1	TRBJ2-5	CASSPGTPRTGEETQYF	TGTGCCAGCAGCCCAGGCACACCCAGGACAGGGGAGGAGACCCAGTACTTC
TRBV20-1	many	-	TRBJ2-5	CSASGSRGETQYF	TGCAGTGCTAGCGGGAGTAGAGGAGAGACCCAGTACTTC
TRBV29-1	many	TRBD1	TRBJ1-5	CSVAGTDLNQPQHF	TGCAGCGTCGCAGGGACAGACCTCAATCAGCCCCAGCATTTT
TRBV19	many	TRBD2	TRBJ2-5	CASMVAGGPGETQYF	TGTGCCAGTATGGTAGCGGGAGGGCCGGGGGAGACCCAGTACTTC
TRBV5-6	many	-	TRBJ2-2	CASRGTSNTGELFF	TGTGCCAGCAGAGGGACATCGAACACCGGGGAGCTGTTTTTT
TRBV11-1	many	-	TRBJ2-7	CASSPYPTAGDAYEQYF	TGTGCCAGCAGCCCATACCCCACGGCAGGGGACGCCTACGAGCAGTACTTC
TRBV6-1	many	TRBD2	TRBJ2-2	CASSARRLAGPTGELFF	TGTGCCAGCAGTGCACGGAGACTAGCGGGGCCCACCGGGGAGCTGTTTTTT